The 20 T cell receptor beta chains reported below all come from one sample, sequenced in a study of blood T cell repertoires in COVID-19. Only in-frame clones appear in the TCRdb table, and some are missing; sequencing was by immunoSEQ multiplex PCR. In the table there are approximately 280,000 clones, around 88% of which are singletons. Material for sequencing was PBMCs or T cells enriched from blood (not recorded which). All receptors come from a woman in her 40s who had recovered from COVID-19.

This clone was seen repeatedly, ten times or more. The chain joins TRBV7-9 to TRBJ2-3, with D perhaps matching TRBD2 (6 bases). Looked up from germline, CDR1 is SEHNR and CDR2 is FQNEAQ (reference sequence). V dropped 5 bases and J dropped 0 bases, with 21 bases sitting between them. The CDR3 has 18 residues. The CDR3 is CASSPLAPLNTSTDTQYF. CDR3 coding DNA: TGTGCCAGCAGCCCACTAGCCCCTCTGAATACTAGCACAGATACGCAGTATTTT.

The rearrangement joins TRBV4-3 to TRBJ2-6; the D gene is possibly TRBD1 (5 bases). Trimming cost V 5 bases and J 0 bases, with 5 bases left between them. CDR3 size: 14 residues. CDR1 LGHNA and CDR2 YSLEER come from the germline V gene. The CDR3 nucleotides are TGCGCCAGCAGCACAGGCTCTGGGGCCAACGTCCTGACTTTC. Its translation: CASSTGSGANVLTF.

The chain is built from TRBV2 and TRBJ2-1; perhaps TRBD2 as D (5 bases). Trimming removed 3 bases from V and 9 bases from J, with 21 bases in between. CDR1 and CDR2 (germline): SNHLY, FYNNEI. This CDR3 has 16 residues. The CDR3 nucleotides are TGTGCCAGCAGTGACCTTGTGCGGGTGAGATTGAGTGAGCAGTTCTTC. Protein sequence: CASSDLVRVRLSEQFF.

The chain combines TRBV28 with TRBJ1-4; possibly TRBD1 for D (6 bases). V was pared by 4 bases and J by 8 bases, with 14 bases between. The CDR3 length is 14 residues. Looked up from germline, CDR1 is MDHEN and CDR2 is SYDVKM. CDR3 in amino acids: CASSYRQGREKLFF. The CDR3 nucleotides read TGTGCCAGCAGTTACAGGCAGGGGCGGGAAAAACTGTTTTTT.

V and J are TRBV7-9 and TRBJ2-2, with D possibly TRBD2 on 6 matching bases. Germline V gives CDR1 SEHNR, CDR2 FQNEAQ (reference sequence). This CDR3 is built from 12 residues. The CDR3 protein is CGRGGAAGELFF. The CDR3, as DNA: TGTGGGAGGGGAGGAGCGGCCGGGGAGCTGTTTTTT.

The J gene is TRBJ1-6, the V gene TRBV9; the D gene is possibly TRBD1 (5 bases). The CDR3 runs to 14 residues. CDR1 and CDR2 (germline): SGDLS, YYNGEE. V was clipped by 0 bases and J by 10 bases, with 11 bases between them. CDR3 protein: CASSVGQNRSPLHF. CDR3 nucleotide sequence: TGTGCCAGCAGCGTAGGACAGAATAGGTCACCCCTCCACTTT.

The rearrangement links TRBV19 to TRBJ2-7; a weak D match, TRBD2 (6 bases). The CDR3 is 17 amino acids. Trimming stripped 0 bases from V and 0 bases from J, with 15 bases between. Germline values: CDR1 LNHDA, CDR2 SQIVND (reference sequence). CDR3 protein: CASSIDKGEESSYEQYF. The CDR3 DNA sequence: TGTGCCAGTAGTATAGATAAAGGGGAGGAGAGCTCCTACGAGCAGTACTTC.

This clone was seen only once. Other DNA sequences in the sample encode the same CDR3. CDR3: CASSLGRGNTEAFF. DNA of the CDR3: TGTGCCAGCAGCTTAGGACGAGGGAACACTGAAGCTTTCTTT. The rearrangement links TRBV7-2 to TRBJ1-1; no definite D call. Germline values: CDR1 SGHTA, CDR2 FQGNSA. The CDR3 length is 14 residues. V lost 1 base to trimming and J lost 1 base, with 7 bases between them.

CDR3 bases: TGTGCCAGCAGCGTAGAAGCAGGAGGCACTACAAATGAGCAGTTCTTC. This encodes CASSVEAGGTTNEQFF. The chain couples TRBV9 to TRBJ2-1, with D tentatively TRBD2 (5 bases). CDR3 size: 16 residues. Germline V gene data show CDR1 as SGDLS and CDR2 as YYNGEE. The germline V and J ends were trimmed by 0 bases and 7 bases, with 17 bases remaining between them.

The sample holds many counts of this clone. The gene calls are TRBV7-3 and TRBJ2-6, with D hard to call. The CDR3 extends over 16 amino acids. Germline CDR1 reads SGHTA; CDR2 reads FQGTGA. V gave up 5 bases and J gave up 1 base, with 12 bases separating them. The chain's CDR3 is CASSPKSGSGANVLTF. CDR3 nucleotides: TGTGCCAGCAGCCCGAAGTCAGGTTCTGGGGCCAACGTCCTGACTTTC. Supplemented by reference TRBV7-3 and TRBJ2-6, the full variable domain reads GAGVSQTPSNKVTEKGKYVELRCDPISGHTALYWYRQSLGQGPEFLIYFQGTGAADDSGLPNDRFFAVRPEGSVSTLKIQRTERGDSAVYLCASSPKSGSGANVLTFGAGSRLTVL.

This chain joins TRBV18 and TRBJ1-3; D remains ambiguous. The V end was cut by 3 bases, the J end by 4 bases, with 7 bases between. Looked up from germline, CDR1 is KGHSH and CDR2 is LQKENI. The CDR3 length is 13 residues. The CDR3 here is CASSPLRGNTIYF. Here the CDR3 DNA reads TGTGCCAGCTCACCCCTGAGGGGAAACACCATATATTTT.

The V gene is TRBV4-2, the J gene TRBJ2-7; TRBD2 matches at 12 bases. The germline CDR1 and CDR2 sequences are LGHNA and YNFKEQ. The length of the CDR3 is 15 residues. The junction had 5 bases not matched to a gene; V was cut back by 1 base and J by 7 bases. CDR3 sequence: CASSQGSSGRGEQYF. As DNA, the CDR3 is TGTGCCAGCAGCCAAGGTTCTAGCGGGAGGGGTGAGCAGTACTTC.

This clone was observed a single time. The V call is TRBV3-1 (or the pseudogene TRBV3-2), the J call TRBJ1-2; D remains ambiguous. The CDR3 contains 15 residues. Germline loops: CDR1 LGHDT, CDR2 YNNKEL (reference sequence). Deletions cut 3 bases from V and 0 bases from J, with 11 bases between. Here the CDR3 reads CASSQTGSANYGYTF. The CDR3 DNA is TGTGCCAGCAGCCAGACCGGGAGCGCTAACTATGGCTACACCTTC.

The gene calls are TRBV27 and TRBJ1-1; D is unclear. With 8 bases removed from V and 4 bases from J, the gap between germline ends came to 23 bases. Germline CDR1 reads MNHEY; CDR2 reads SMNVEV (reference sequence). The CDR3 is 16 residues long. The CDR3 is CASVSTGWGMATEAFF. For the CDR3, the DNA is TGTGCCAGCGTCTCCACGGGGTGGGGTATGGCCACTGAAGCTTTCTTT.

The genes are TRBV7-9 and TRBJ2-5; D perhaps matches TRBD2 (5 bases). This CDR3 has 13 residues. The V end was cut by 3 bases, the J end by 2 bases, with 7 bases between. CDR1 and CDR2 from the germline V gene are SEHNR and FQNEAQ (reference sequence). The CDR3 sequence is CASSLEDQETQYF. CDR3 in DNA: TGTGCCAGCAGCTTGGAGGATCAAGAGACCCAGTACTTC.

The J gene is TRBJ2-7, the V gene TRBV6-5; 11 positions agree with TRBD2. The CDR3 length is 15 residues. In germline, CDR1 is MNHEY, CDR2 SVGAGI. V lost 4 bases to trimming and J lost 3 bases; unmatched junction nucleotides: 5. CDR3 in DNA: TGTGCCAGCAGTTTAGGCGGGACTAGCGGCTACGAGCAGTACTTC. It yields the protein CASSLGGTSGYEQYF.

The rearrangement uses TRBV6-5 and TRBJ1-2; D might be TRBD1 (6 bases). Germline values: CDR1 MNHEY, CDR2 SVGAGI. This CDR3 has 13 amino acids. V was cut by 6 bases and J by 4 bases, with 12 bases left in between. In DNA form, the CDR3 reads TGTGCCAGCAGCCCGGACAGACGCTATGGCTACACCTTC. Its protein product is CASSPDRRYGYTF.

The chain carries TRBV7-3 and TRBJ2-3; 13 bases match TRBD2. Germline lookup yields CDR1 SGHTA and CDR2 FQGTGA. V lost 2 bases and J lost 12; bases outside the gene matches: 14. The CDR3 runs 17 residues. The CDR3 spells CASSLEGTSGTGALQYF. The CDR3 bases are TGTGCCAGCAGCTTAGAGGGGACTAGCGGGACGGGAGCCCTCCAGTATTTT.

This sequence joins TRBV28 and TRBJ1-5; TRBD1 might be the D (6 bases). CDR1 is MDHEN, CDR2 SYDVKM, per germline. Between the trimmed V and J ends, which lost 5 bases and 7 bases, there was a span of 12 bases. This CDR3 comprises 13 residues. The CDR3 nucleotides read TGTGCCAGCAGTCAGGGGAGGGCCCAGCCCCAGCATTTT. Amino acids: CASSQGRAQPQHF.

The chain recombines TRBV30 with TRBJ2-1; D may be TRBD1 (5 bases). V was trimmed by 3 bases and J by 9 bases, leaving 12 bases between them. Germline CDR1 and CDR2: GTSNPN and SVGIG (reference sequence). The length of the CDR3 is 12 residues. The CDR3 here is CAWRWATGEQFF. The CDR3 region has the DNA TGTGCCTGGAGATGGGCCACAGGTGAGCAGTTCTTC.